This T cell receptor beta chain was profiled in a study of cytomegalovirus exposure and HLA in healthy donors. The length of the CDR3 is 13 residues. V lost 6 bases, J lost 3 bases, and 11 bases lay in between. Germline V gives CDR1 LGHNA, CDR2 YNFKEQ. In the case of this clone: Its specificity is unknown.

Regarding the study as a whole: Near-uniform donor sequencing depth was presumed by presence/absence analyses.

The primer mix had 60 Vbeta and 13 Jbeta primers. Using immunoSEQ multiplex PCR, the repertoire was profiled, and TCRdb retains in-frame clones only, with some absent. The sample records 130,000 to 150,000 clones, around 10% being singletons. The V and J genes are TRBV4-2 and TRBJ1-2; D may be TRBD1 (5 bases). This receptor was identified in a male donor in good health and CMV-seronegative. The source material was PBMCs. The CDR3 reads CASRRDSDYGYTF. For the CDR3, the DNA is TGTGCCAGCAGACGTGACAGCGACTATGGCTACACCTTC.